Listed here is a single TCR beta chain. The CDR3 length is 16 residues. CDR1 is MDHEN and CDR2 is SYDVKM in the germline V gene. After removal of 3 bases from V and 1 base from J, the junction contained 8 bases not matched to a gene. The time point: week 3, after first cycle of checkpoint inhibitor. Patients with prior systemic cancer treatment, concomitant immunosuppressants, or other active malignancies were excluded. The data originate from a study of blood T cell dynamics during melanoma immunotherapy. Sequenced by immunoSEQ multiplex PCR; TCRdb stores in-frame clones only, minus some. The data contain about 11,000 clones, around nine tenths of them singletons.

This TCR was recovered from a human donor with melanoma. The chain employs TRBV28 and TRBJ1-1; TRBD1 aligns across 7 bases. The sequences come from blood, collected from a patient treated with checkpoint blockade. The CDR3, as DNA: TGTGCCAGCAGTTTGGGGCAGGGGGTTGGGAACACTGAAGCTTTCTTT. Encoded protein: CASSLGQGVGNTEAFF.